What follows are 22 T cell receptor beta chains derived from one specimen sequenced in a study of blood T cell repertoires in COVID-19. The method was immunoSEQ multiplex PCR; TCRdb's version includes in-frame clones alone and lacks a portion of them. The table shows 150,000 to 200,000 clones, with about 91% occurring only once. The sample comprised PBMCs or T cells enriched from blood (not recorded which). The receptors were sampled from a woman between 18 and 30 years old who had recovered from COVID-19.

The rearrangement uses TRBV2 and TRBJ2-5; perhaps TRBD1 as D (5 bases). Germline-derived CDR1 and CDR2 are SNHLY and FYNNEI. The V end was cut by 6 bases, the J end by 7 bases, with 21 bases between. The CDR3 is made up of 15 amino acids. The CDR3: CASRGNFAGSGTQYF. CDR3 bases: TGTGCCAGCAGGGGGAATTTCGCAGGGTCTGGGACCCAGTACTTC.

This clone has only one observation. The chain recombines TRBV10-3 with TRBJ2-7, with TRBD2 matching 7 bases. V was clipped by 6 bases and J by 5 bases; unmatched bases: 4. The CDR3 spans 12 residues. Germline CDR1 and CDR2: ENHRY and SYGVKD. The chain's CDR3 is CAIRNGGNEQYF. CDR3 coding DNA: TGTGCCATCAGGAACGGGGGGAACGAGCAGTACTTC.

The V call is TRBV7-8, the J call TRBJ2-7, with D possibly matching TRBD2 (5 bases). Germline V gene lookup returns CDR1 SGHVS and CDR2 FQNEAQ. Trimming removed 4 bases from V and 4 bases from J, with 11 bases in between. The CDR3 is 13 amino acids. The CDR3 here is CASSSGFGYEQYF. For the CDR3, the DNA is TGTGCCAGCAGCTCGGGGTTTGGGTACGAGCAGTACTTC. The full variable domain, with the rest looked up from reference TRBV7-8 and TRBJ2-7, is GAGVSQSPRYKVAKRGQDVALRCDPISGHVSLFWYQQALGQGPEFLTYFQNEAQLDKSGLPSDRFFAERPEGSVSTLKIQRTQQEDSAVYLCASSSGFGYEQYFGPGTRLTVT.

The chain recombines TRBV3-1 (or the pseudogene TRBV3-2) with TRBJ1-3; unclear D gene. The CDR3 runs to 13 residues. Germline-derived CDR1 and CDR2 are LGHDT and YNNKEL (reference sequence). With 7 bases removed from V and 4 bases from J, the gap between germline ends came to 11 bases. As DNA, the CDR3 is TGTGCCAGCACCTCCCCCTCCGGAAACACCATATATTTT. This gives the protein CASTSPSGNTIYF.

The chain recombines TRBV12-3 or TRBV12-4 with TRBJ2-1; D remains unclear. V was trimmed by 5 bases and J by 7 bases, leaving 12 bases between them. The CDR3 contains 13 residues. The CDR3 loop reads CASSPDWNNEQFF. The CDR3 nucleotides read TGTGCCAGCAGTCCCGACTGGAATAATGAGCAGTTCTTC.

The J gene is TRBJ1-4, the V gene TRBV6-1; D is perhaps TRBD1 (5 bases). Germline values: CDR1 MNHNS, CDR2 SASEGT. The CDR3 covers 16 residues. V shed 3 bases and J shed 7 bases, with 18 bases lying between them. The CDR3 DNA reads as TGTGCCAGCAGTGAGCAGGGACGAGCGGGCGTTGAAAAACTGTTTTTT. It is translated as CASSEQGRAGVEKLFF.

The chain couples TRBV6-4 to TRBJ2-1; tentative D call: TRBD2 (5 bases). From germline, CDR1 is MRHNA and CDR2 SNTAGT. The V end was cut by 3 bases, the J end by 8 bases, with 20 bases between. CDR3 length: 16 amino acids. CDR3: CASSEFEGWGRHEQFF. The DNA for the CDR3 is TGTGCCAGCAGTGAATTTGAGGGATGGGGTAGGCATGAGCAGTTCTTC.

This rearrangement joins TRBV4-2 to TRBJ2-5; TRBD1 matches 9 bases. The CDR3 consists of 16 residues. Losses at the gene ends were 1 base for V and 5 bases for J; bases not matched to a gene: 8. From germline, CDR1 is LGHNA and CDR2 YNFKEQ. DNA for the CDR3: TGTGCCAGCAGCCAAGGGGGACAGGGTCGTTTGGAGACCCAGTACTTC. As protein: CASSQGGQGRLETQYF.

This chain connects TRBV7-8 to TRBJ2-1; 10 nucleotides line up with TRBD2. Trimming cost V 2 bases and J 4 bases; bases outside gene matches: 8. The CDR3 is 17 amino acids. Per germline, CDR1 SGHVS and CDR2 FQNEAQ. The CDR3 loop is CASSLKGSGGPYNEQFF. In DNA, the CDR3 is TGTGCCAGCAGCTTAAAGGGTAGCGGGGGGCCTTACAATGAGCAGTTCTTC.

The chain uses TRBV4-1 and TRBJ2-1; the D gene is possibly TRBD2 (5 bases). V lost 0 bases and J 9 bases, leaving 18 bases between the germline ends. Germline V gene lookup returns CDR1 MGHRA and CDR2 YSYEKL. This CDR3 comprises 16 residues. CDR3 bases: TGCGCCAGCAGCCAAGATGGCGGCGGAGGAGACGGTGAGCAGTTCTTC. Its translation: CASSQDGGGGDGEQFF.

The chain joins TRBV4-2 to TRBJ1-2; 9 positions agree with TRBD1. The J segment lost 3 bases and the V segment lost 0 bases, leaving 5 bases of the junction unmatched. Germline V gene lookup returns CDR1 LGHNA and CDR2 YNFKEQ. CDR3 length equals 16 residues. The CDR3 DNA sequence: TGTGCCAGCAGCCAAGATGGTACAGGGGGCTACTATGGCTACACCTTC. It yields the protein CASSQDGTGGYYGYTF.

This clone appeared a single time. The genes are TRBV12-5 and TRBJ1-5, with D tentatively TRBD1 (6 bases). The V gene's germline CDR1 is LGHNT and CDR2 FRNRAP. V was shortened by 7 bases and J by 0 bases, with 13 bases between the two germline ends. This CDR3 region has 15 residues. CDR3 sequence (DNA): TGTGCTAGTGCTGCAGGGGACAATAGCAATCAGCCCCAGCATTTT. This gives the protein CASAAGDNSNQPQHF.

This chain connects TRBV3-1 (or the pseudogene TRBV3-2) to TRBJ1-6; the match to TRBD1 covers 7 bases. The CDR3 is made up of 13 amino acids. CDR1 is LGHDT and CDR2 is YNNKEL in the germline V gene (reference sequence). Unmatched junction bases numbered 5, after V lost 6 bases and J lost 9 bases. The DNA for the CDR3 is TGTGCCAGCAGTGGGGCAGGGGGTTCACCCCTCCACTTT. This gives the protein CASSGAGGSPLHF.

V and J are TRBV7-2 and TRBJ2-3, with 8 bases matching TRBD2. Germline CDR1 is SGHTA and CDR2 is FQGNSA. The CDR3 consists of 15 residues. J was trimmed by 3 bases and V by 5 bases; bases with no gene match: 7. The CDR3 region has the DNA TGTGCCAGCAGCCTGTGGGCTAGCGGGACAGATACGCAGTATTTT. Amino acids: CASSLWASGTDTQYF.

V is TRBV7-2 and J is TRBJ2-5; D may be TRBD2 (5 bases). V was pared by 1 base and J by 2 bases, with 11 bases between. Germline V CDR1 and CDR2: SGHTA, FQGNSA. The CDR3 is 15 amino acids. The CDR3 is CASSLEAVRQETQYF. CDR3 sequence (DNA): TGTGCCAGCAGCTTAGAAGCGGTCAGACAAGAGACCCAGTACTTC.

The chain employs TRBV2 and TRBJ1-5, with D possibly being TRBD1 (5 bases). There are 13 residues in the CDR3. Germline lookup yields CDR1 SNHLY and CDR2 FYNNEI. V was shortened by 7 bases and J by 9 bases, with 16 bases between the two germline ends. CDR3 nucleotide sequence: TGTGCCAGCACCCCACGGGCCCAGGGGCCCCAGCATTTT. As protein: CASTPRAQGPQHF.

The chain combines TRBV5-4 with TRBJ2-7, with a weak D call TRBD1 (6 bases). The ends were cut back, 4 bases at V and 2 bases at J, with 16 bases in the middle. CDR3 length equals 15 residues. Germline V gene data show CDR1 as SGHNT and CDR2 as YYREEE (reference sequence). This CDR3 reads CASSRLGDTAYEQYF. In DNA, the CDR3 is TGTGCCAGCAGCCGATTGGGGGACACGGCCTACGAGCAGTACTTC.

The chain couples TRBV10-2 to TRBJ2-1, with 9 bases aligning to TRBD2. The CDR3 consists of 15 residues. The germline V gene has CDR1 WSHSY and CDR2 SAAADI. J lost 6 bases, V lost 6 bases, and 9 bases had no gene match. The CDR3 DNA follows: TGCGCCAGCAGGACTACCGGGACTAGCTTCAATGAGCAGTTCTTC. Residues: CASRTTGTSFNEQFF.

V gene TRBV14 combines with J gene TRBJ2-7; TRBD1 is a possible D gene (6 bases). The CDR3 spans 13 residues. Germline CDR1 SGHDN, CDR2 FVKESK. The ends were cut back, 4 bases at V and 5 bases at J, with 12 bases in the middle. The chain's CDR3 is CASSLRGGNEQYF. CDR3 in DNA: TGTGCCAGCAGCCTCCGAGGGGGTAACGAGCAGTACTTC.

The V gene is TRBV4-3, the J gene TRBJ2-1, with 8 bases identical to TRBD1. Germline V gene sequence: CDR1 LGHNA, CDR2 YSLEER. The CDR3 totals 17 residues. V was pared by 0 bases and J by 1 base, with 5 bases of the junction left unmatched. The CDR3 DNA follows: TGCGCCAGCAGCCAAGATGGGGGACAGGCGTCCTACAATGAGCAGTTCTTC. It translates to CASSQDGGQASYNEQFF.

The chain couples TRBV6-5 to TRBJ1-1; no clear D. Per the germline V gene, CDR1 is MNHEY and CDR2 is SVGAGI. Trimming shortened V by 6 bases and J by 0 bases, and 11 bases separated the two germline ends. The CDR3 sequence is 14 residues long. CDR3 nucleotides: TGTGCCAGCAGGATTTGGCAGATGAACACTGAAGCTTTCTTT. It is translated as CASRIWQMNTEAFF.

The chain's CDR3 is CASSKRLRGQGLAGEGISYEQYF. CDR3 nucleotide sequence: TGTGCCAGTAGTAAAAGATTGAGGGGGCAGGGACTAGCGGGAGAGGGAATCTCCTACGAGCAGTACTTC. The chain carries TRBV19 and TRBJ2-7; 14 positions agree with TRBD2. Losses at the gene ends were 4 bases for V and 0 bases for J; bases not matched to a gene: 23. This CDR3 has 23 amino acids. Germline CDR1 LNHDA, CDR2 SQIVND (reference sequence).